One and the same sample provided the 5 T cell receptor beta chains below, sequenced in a study of vaccination and CD4 T cells after COVID-19. One entry per CDR3 protein results from TCRdb running MiXCR on the PCR reads. The sample has around 19,000 distinct CDR3 sequences; 60% to 80% are singletons. The sample here was CD4+ T cells from blood, taken before SARS-CoV-2 vaccination. Receptors originate from a human donor who had recovered from COVID-19.

This sequence joins TRBV5-4 and TRBJ2-5, with TRBD1 identical over 10 bases. This CDR3 region has 15 residues. J was trimmed by 4 bases and V by 2 bases; bases with no gene match: 5. Germline CDR1 and CDR2: SGHNT and YYREEE (reference sequence). The CDR3 spells CASSFLGTGAETQYF. The CDR3, as DNA: TGTGCCAGCAGCTTTCTGGGGACAGGGGCAGAGACCCAGTACTTC.

The V call is TRBV27, the J call TRBJ2-2, with TRBD2 matching over 7 bases. Germline V gene sequence: CDR1 MNHEY, CDR2 SMNVEV (reference sequence). The V gene end was trimmed by 10 bases and the J gene end by 4 bases; junction bases not matched to a gene: 6. The CDR3 extends over 13 amino acids. As DNA, the CDR3 is TGTGCCACTCGGACTAGGGTCACCGGGGAGCTGTTTTTT. Its protein product is CATRTRVTGELFF.

V usage is TRBV20-1 and J usage is TRBJ1-2; a weak D match, TRBD1 (5 bases). The CDR3 contains 12 residues. Trimming removed 6 bases from V and 6 bases from J, with 14 bases in between. CDR1 and CDR2 from the germline V gene are DFQATT and SNEGSKA (reference sequence). For the CDR3, the DNA is TGCAGTGCGTGGGACCTCGAGCATGGCTACACCTTC. Its translation is CSAWDLEHGYTF.

The gene calls are TRBV4-1 and TRBJ1-5; possibly TRBD1 for D (5 bases). CDR1 is MGHRA and CDR2 is YSYEKL in the germline V gene. This CDR3 comprises 16 residues. V was cut by 5 bases and J by 4 bases, with 18 bases left in between. Here the CDR3 reads CASSLRTRVGNQPQHF. In nucleotides, the CDR3 is TGCGCCAGCAGCTTGCGGACCAGGGTGGGGAATCAGCCCCAGCATTTT.

This clonotype occurred a few times. The chain links TRBV19 to TRBJ2-3; D not certain. Germline values: CDR1 LNHDA, CDR2 SQIVND (reference sequence). CDR3 size: 11 residues. V lost 4 bases, J lost 4 bases, and 3 bases lay in between. In DNA form, the CDR3 reads TGTGCCAGTAGTAGAGCAGATACGCAGTATTTT. Its protein product is CASSRADTQYF.